This T cell receptor beta chain came from a study of blood T cell repertoires in COVID-19. Study context: Whether acute or convalescent, the COVID-19 samples came from the United States, Italy and Spain. The analysed material was cDNA or gDNA that came from T cells, B-cell-depleted T cells, or PBMCs.

CDR1 is SNHLY and CDR2 is FYNNEI in the germline V gene. Unmatched junction bases numbered 10, after V lost 3 bases and J lost 8 bases. This CDR3 is 15 amino acids long. Authors' data handling: From reference gene primer amplification, estimates of nucleated cell counts were derived. Profiled with immunoSEQ multiplex PCR; TCRdb holds only in-frame clones, not every one. V, J and clone size are those of that table, while D and trimming were read from the DNA. In the table there are 70,000 to 85,000 clones, around 81% of which are singletons. What was sequenced was peripheral blood. The receptor comes from a human donor in a cohort sampled during active COVID-19. The rearrangement links TRBV2 to TRBJ1-5; the match to TRBD1 covers 7 bases. The CDR3 coding sequence is TGTGCCAGCAGTGAGCAGACAGGGAGAAGGGAGCCCCAGCATTTT. Amino acids: CASSEQTGRREPQHF.